The 26 T cell receptor beta chains listed next were all sequenced from one sample in a study of tumor-infiltrating lymphocytes in primary liver carcinoma. Blood RNA originated from unsorted whole blood, with germline DNA additionally extracted. Reverse transcription of roughly 480 ng total RNA with a constant-region primer produced TCR beta cDNA. Nested multiplex PCR, run for three rounds with slightly modified ARM-PCR, yielded TCR beta libraries. TRBV1-TRBV30 forward and Cbeta reverse primers drove the first two roughly 10-cycle rounds. TCRdb re-analysed the multiplex PCR reads in MiXCR, keeping a single row per CDR3 protein. The sample has approximately 330,000 distinct CDR3 sequences, less than 65% seen once. The sequencing input was peripheral blood. These receptors came from a man aged 40-55 years with primary liver carcinoma and hepatitis B virus infection.

In regard to this clonotype: The conserved final phenylalanine or tryptophan is absent from the CDR3, which likely points to a read error. The rearrangement joins TRBV12-3 or TRBV12-4 to TRBJ2-7; D unclear. The CDR3 is 15 residues long. Trimming cost V 4 bases and J 2 bases, with 15 bases left between them. The CDR3 bases are TGTGCCAGCAGTTCCCATATGAGAGGAGCCTACGAGCAGTACTCC. As protein: CASSSHMRGAYEQYS.

Many counts were recorded for this clonotype. This chain uses TRBV6-1 with TRBJ2-3; TRBD2 matches 7 bases. CDR1 is MNHNS, CDR2 SASEGT, per germline. The V gene end was trimmed by 0 bases and the J gene end by 6 bases; junction bases not matched to a gene: 6. CDR3 length: 15 amino acids. This CDR3 is CASSEARTRIDTQYF. The CDR3 DNA reads TGTGCCAGCAGTGAAGCGCGGACTAGGATCGATACGCAGTATTTT.

Of note for this clonotype: The junction shows a germline mismatch at one end, possibly a read error. V usage is TRBV11-2 and J usage is TRBJ2-2; D may be TRBD1 or TRBD2 (5 bases each). CDR3 length: 14 amino acids. Germline loops: CDR1 SGHAT, CDR2 FQNNGV. CDR3 DNA: TGTACCAGCAGCTCTGGACAAAACACCGGGGAGCTGTTTTTC. Translating it yields CTSSSGQNTGELFF.

About this clonotype: An end of the junction does not agree with germline; a read error may underlie this. This chain links TRBV11-1 with TRBJ2-2; tentative D call: TRBD2 (6 bases). CDR1 is SGHAT, CDR2 FQDESV, per germline (reference sequence). This CDR3 has 14 residues. DNA for the CDR3: TGTGCCTGCAGCCCCTACACCGGCACCGGGGGGCTGTTTTTT. Encoded protein: CACSPYTGTGGLFF.

The rearrangement links TRBV11-2 to TRBJ2-3; D is undetermined. V was shortened by 0 bases and J by 2 bases, with 9 bases between the two germline ends. Germline CDR1 reads SGHAT; CDR2 reads FQNNGV. This CDR3 spans 15 amino acids. Written as DNA, the CDR3 is TGTGCCAGCAGCTTAGAGTGGCAGACCACAGATACGCAGTATTTT. As protein: CASSLEWQTTDTQYF.

A few counts support this clonotype. The V call is TRBV5-1, the J call TRBJ2-5; D possibly matches TRBD1 or TRBD2 (5 bases each). Germline CDR1 and CDR2: SGHRS and YFSETQ. CDR3 length: 16 amino acids. V was cut by 0 bases and J by 5 bases, with 17 bases left in between. CDR3 loop: CASSLDGTSSRETQYF. The CDR3 DNA reads as TGCGCCAGCAGCTTGGACGGGACGTCCTCCAGGGAGACCCAGTACTTC.

Worth noting for this clonotype: The junction and the germline gene differ at one end; a read error may be behind it. The chain employs TRBV6-6 and TRBJ2-3; D is uncertain. This CDR3 spans 17 amino acids. The germline CDR1 and CDR2 sequences are MNHNY and SVGAGI (reference sequence). The CDR3 loop is CASSYNQWDPFTDTQYF. The CDR3 DNA is TGTGCCAGTAGTTACAACCAGTGGGATCCGTTCACAGATACGCAGTATTTT.

A word on this clonotype: A read error may produce the germline difference seen at one junction end. V and J are TRBV12-3 or TRBV12-4 and TRBJ1-6; D gene unclear. There are 15 residues in the CDR3. For the CDR3, the DNA is TGTGCCGGCAGCCAAGGGCGAGGAGGAAATTCACCCCTCCACTTT. Its protein is CAGSQGRGGNSPLHF.

Points on this clonotype: This CDR3 fails to terminate in the conserved phenylalanine or tryptophan, so it likely reflects a read error. For the CDR3, the DNA is TGCGCCAGCAGCCAAGATCCCATTGGACAGCCCCAGCATTCT. Translated, it gives CASSQDPIGQPQHS. This rearrangement joins TRBV4-1 to TRBJ1-5; D is ambiguous. Germline loops: CDR1 MGHRA, CDR2 YSYEKL. This CDR3 contains 14 residues. Trimming removed 0 bases from V and 7 bases from J, with 10 bases in between.

This clonotype was detected ten times or more. V gene TRBV6-2 or TRBV6-3 combines with J gene TRBJ1-5; D not resolved. V was clipped by 4 bases and J by 4 bases, with 5 bases between them. The V gene's germline CDR1 is MNHEY and CDR2 SVGEGT. The CDR3 runs to 12 residues. The CDR3 protein is CASSSPNQPQHF. In nucleotides, the CDR3 is TGTGCCAGCAGTTCCCCGAATCAGCCCCAGCATTTT.

As regards this clonotype: This may come from a read error, since a much larger clone is one base off. The rearrangement joins TRBV6-6 to TRBJ1-1; D is uncertain. Per germline, CDR1 MNHNY and CDR2 SVGAGI (reference sequence). This CDR3 is 14 amino acids long. The CDR3 protein is CASSQDGVNAEAFF. In DNA form, the CDR3 reads TGTGCCAGCAGTCAGGACGGTGTGAACGCTGAAGCTTTCTTT.

The chain recombines TRBV4-2 with TRBJ2-7; maybe TRBD1 (6 bases). Germline V gene data show CDR1 as LGHNA and CDR2 as YNFKEQ. V gave up 4 bases and J gave up 4 bases, with 11 bases separating them. The CDR3 consists of 13 residues. CDR3 region: CASSPGHSYEQYF. CDR3 DNA sequence: TGTGCCAGCAGCCCGGGACATTCTTACGAGCAGTACTTC.

The chain combines TRBV15 with TRBJ2-2, with 7 bases matching TRBD2. J lost 1 base, V lost 4 bases, and 6 bases had no gene match. This CDR3 is 16 amino acids long. The germline CDR1 and CDR2 sequences are LNHNV and YYDKDF (reference sequence). CDR3 sequence reads: CATSIGGLGNTGELFF. CDR3 sequence (DNA): TGTGCCACCAGCATAGGAGGACTAGGGAACACCGGGGAGCTGTTTTTT.

As to this clonotype: A much larger clone differs by one base, so this may be a read error. The chain couples TRBV29-1 to TRBJ1-1, with D possibly TRBD1 on 5 matching bases. The CDR3 is made up of 13 amino acids. CDR1 SQVTM and CDR2 ANQGSEA come from the germline V gene. V lost 8 bases and J 1 base, leaving 14 bases between the germline ends. CDR3 protein: CSFGTTPNTEAFF. The CDR3 DNA reads TGCAGCTTTGGGACGACACCGAACACTGAAGCTTTCTTT. Combining the CDR3 with reference TRBV29-1 and TRBJ1-1 gives the whole variable domain SAVISQKPSRDICQRGTSLTIQCQVDSQVTMMFWYRQQPGQSLTLIATANQGSEATYESGFVIDKFPISRPNLTFSTLTVSNMSPEDSSIYLCSFGTTPNTEAFFGQGTRLTVV.

Details on this clonotype: A much larger clone sits a single nucleotide away, making a read error possible. J is TRBJ2-2 and V is TRBV5-4; 10 positions agree with TRBD1. The J segment lost 4 bases and the V segment lost 4 bases, leaving 10 bases of the junction unmatched. Germline V lookup: CDR1 SGHNT, CDR2 YYREEE (reference sequence). CDR3 size: 17 residues. The CDR3 here is CASSPPGQGTVTGELFF. CDR3 DNA sequence: TGTGCCAGCAGCCCACCGGGACAGGGGACGGTCACCGGGGAGCTGTTTTTT.

The V gene is TRBV16, the J gene TRBJ1-1; 7 nucleotides match TRBD1. The CDR3 length is 16 residues. The germline V gene encodes CDR1 KGHSY and CDR2 FQNENV. V shed 4 bases, J shed 4 bases, and the junction held 12 bases outside the gene matches. CDR3 bases: TGTGCCAGCAGCCGACTGACAGGGCCTCGGGGCACTGAAGCTTTCTTT. The encoded protein is CASSRLTGPRGTEAFF.

Turning to this clonotype: The junction differs from germline at one of its ends, possibly a read error. CDR3 region: CASSSTTDAFF. The CDR3, as DNA: TGTGCCAGCAGCTCAACTACTGATGCTTTCTTT. J is TRBJ1-1 and V is TRBV11-2; D is ambiguous. This CDR3 is 11 amino acids long. Germline V gene sequence: CDR1 SGHAT, CDR2 FQNNGV.

Ten or more counts support this clonotype. V usage is TRBV12-3 or TRBV12-4 and J usage is TRBJ2-1; 12 bases agree with TRBD2. The CDR3 runs to 15 residues. V lost 6 bases to trimming and J lost 6 bases; unmatched junction nucleotides: 6. The DNA for the CDR3 is TGTGCCAGCAGCGGACTAGCGGGAATCCCCAATGAGCAGTTCTTC. Residues: CASSGLAGIPNEQFF.

As regards this clonotype: This sequence may be a read error, since a much larger clone differs from it by one base. The V gene is TRBV5-1, the J gene TRBJ2-5; D may be TRBD2 (5 bases). The length of the CDR3 is 12 residues. Germline CDR1 and CDR2: SGHRS and YFSETQ. For the CDR3, the DNA is TGCGCCAGCAGCGGGAGCCAAGAGACCCGGTACTTC. Its protein is CASSGSQETRYF.

Points on this clonotype: Compared with germline, one end of the junction differs, possibly owing to a read error. The J gene is TRBJ2-7, the V gene TRBV11-2; D remains unclear. CDR1 is SGHAT and CDR2 is FQNNGV in the germline V gene. This CDR3 contains 15 residues. The CDR3 nucleotides are TGTGCCAGCAACTTAGTGGGCAGTTCAATGTACGAGCAGTACTTC. Protein product: CASNLVGSSMYEQYF.

The rearrangement links TRBV12-3 or TRBV12-4 to TRBJ2-2; 10 bases agree with TRBD2. Trimming removed 6 bases from V and 8 bases from J; junction bases left unmatched: 15. There are 17 residues in the CDR3. The CDR3 sequence: CASSASGSPVTTGELFF. DNA for the CDR3: TGTGCCAGCAGCGCTAGCGGGAGTCCAGTAACCACAGGGGAGCTGTTTTTT.

Concerning this clonotype: One end of the junction does not line up with germline, which may come from a read error. The chain combines TRBV6-2 or TRBV6-3 with TRBJ2-7, with D unclear. CDR3 length equals 13 residues. From germline, CDR1 is MNHEY and CDR2 SVGEGT. The CDR3 is CASTPSGQHEQHF. CDR3 bases: TGTGCCAGCACTCCCTCGGGCCAGCACGAGCAGCACTTC.

This clonotype appeared once. This chain uses TRBV5-6 with TRBJ2-1; 10 nucleotides line up with TRBD1. CDR1 is SGHDT, CDR2 YYEEEE, per germline. This CDR3 spans 15 amino acids. Germline trimming cut 3 bases from V and 9 bases from J; bases unmatched to any gene: 9. The DNA for the CDR3 is TGTGCCAGCAGCTCGGACAGGGGGAGTACCAGTGAGCAGTTCTTC. This sequence encodes CASSSDRGSTSEQFF.

With respect to this clonotype: The junction departs from germline at one end; a sequencing error may be responsible. The V call is TRBV11-2, the J call TRBJ2-1; 7 bases fit TRBD1. The germline CDR1 and CDR2 sequences are SGHAT and FQNNGV. The CDR3 runs 22 residues. CDR3 coding DNA: TGTGCCAGCAGCCGGATTCCCGGTTCCCGCCGGGACAGCTTAGACTCCTACAATGAGCAGCTCTTC. It specifies CASSRIPGSRRDSLDSYNEQLF.

J is TRBJ2-1 and V is TRBV11-3; D remains unclear. In germline, CDR1 is SGHNT, CDR2 YENEEA. Between the trimmed V and J ends, which lost 0 bases and 16 bases, there was a span of 16 bases. CDR3 size: 13 residues. The CDR3 coding sequence is TGTGCCAGCAGCTTAGACGAGTACAATGGGCAATTCTTC. Protein: CASSLDEYNGQFF. Full variable domain (remainder filled in from reference TRBV11-3 and TRBJ2-1): EAGVVQSPRYKIIEKKQPVAFWCNPISGHNTLYWYLQNLGQGPELLIRYENEEAVDDSQLPKDRFSAERLKGVDSTLKIQPAELGDSAVYLCASSLDEYNGQFFGPGTRLTVL.

Ten or more counts support this clonotype. The V call is TRBV6-1, the J call TRBJ2-5; D assignment may be TRBD1 or TRBD2 (5 bases each). Trimming took off 1 base at V and 5 bases at J, with 5 bases between the two ends. The CDR3 is 12 amino acids. CDR1 is MNHNS and CDR2 is SASEGT in the germline V gene. CDR3: CASSEGGETQYF. The CDR3 region has the DNA TGTGCCAGCAGTGAAGGGGGGGAGACCCAGTACTTC.